The 20 T cell receptor beta chains given below trace back to one sample, sequenced in a study of OX40 agonist ivuxolimab in advanced cancers. TCRdb's copy holds only in-frame clones and misses some; the assay was immunoSEQ multiplex PCR. The table has some 90,000 clones, around 86% seen once. The sequencing here drew on CD4+ or CD8+ T cells sorted from blood, taken in a trial of the OX40 agonist ivuxolimab. All receptors derive from an adult with an advanced solid tumor such as melanoma, head and neck, liver or kidney cancer.

The V and J genes are TRBV9 and TRBJ2-1; TRBD1 might be the D (6 bases). Trimming cost V 6 bases and J 3 bases, with 16 bases left between them. The CDR3 extends over 15 amino acids. Germline-derived CDR1 and CDR2 are SGDLS and YYNGEE. This chain's CDR3 is CASTVDSSYYNEQFF. DNA of the CDR3: TGTGCCAGCACCGTGGACAGCTCCTACTACAATGAGCAGTTCTTC.

The V and J genes are TRBV2 and TRBJ2-7, with 11 bases identical to TRBD1. J gave up 0 bases and V 6 bases, and 10 bases lay outside the gene matches. The CDR3 has 17 amino acids. CDR1 is SNHLY, CDR2 FYNNEI, per germline. CDR3 sequence (DNA): TGTGCCAGCAGGGCGGCCCTGGGACAGGGGGACTCCTACGAGCAGTACTTC. It codes for CASRAALGQGDSYEQYF.

This sequence joins TRBV30 and TRBJ1-3; D call uncertain. CDR1 and CDR2 (germline): GTSNPN, SVGIG (reference sequence). This CDR3 is 14 amino acids long. Trimming left V 3 bases short and J 2 bases short, with 11 bases between. The CDR3: CAWRVAGAGNTIYF. The CDR3, as DNA: TGTGCCTGGAGAGTGGCAGGAGCTGGAAACACCATATATTTT.

This chain joins TRBV6-1 and TRBJ2-2; TRBD2 agrees at 11 bases. Germline CDR1 reads MNHNS; CDR2 reads SASEGT. The ends lost 7 bases at V and 6 bases at J; junction bases unmatched: 4. This CDR3 region has 14 residues. CDR3 amino acids: CASTLTSGAGELFF. Here the CDR3 DNA reads TGTGCCAGCACTTTGACTAGCGGGGCCGGGGAGCTGTTTTTT.

This clone was seen just once. The rearrangement uses TRBV6-5 and TRBJ1-5, with 7 bases matching TRBD1. V lost 6 bases and J lost 5; bases outside the gene matches: 7. The CDR3 totals 14 residues. Germline lookup yields CDR1 MNHEY and CDR2 SVGAGI. This chain's CDR3 is CASSRQGNHQPQHF. CDR3 in DNA: TGTGCCAGCAGCAGACAGGGAAATCATCAGCCCCAGCATTTT.

This clone was observed a few times. The V gene is TRBV7-2, the J gene TRBJ2-7; 8 bases agree with TRBD1. V lost 4 bases to trimming and J lost 6 bases; unmatched junction nucleotides: 2. The germline V gene encodes CDR1 SGHTA and CDR2 FQGNSA. The CDR3 contains 12 residues. CDR3 sequence: CASSYRGVEQYF. DNA of the CDR3: TGTGCCAGCAGCTACAGGGGGGTCGAGCAGTACTTC.

CDR3: CATAGYSGANVLTF. DNA of the CDR3: TGTGCCACCGCAGGGTACTCTGGGGCCAACGTCCTGACTTTC. The chain carries TRBV19 and TRBJ2-6, with a weak D call TRBD1 (5 bases). Germline values: CDR1 LNHDA, CDR2 SQIVND (reference sequence). V was shortened by 10 bases and J by 0 bases, with 10 bases between the two germline ends. The CDR3 extends over 14 amino acids.

The chain carries TRBV9 and TRBJ2-2, with no clear D. The CDR3 contains 14 residues. Germline V CDR1 and CDR2: SGDLS, YYNGEE. Trimming cost V 0 bases and J 0 bases, with 3 bases left between them. For the CDR3, the DNA is TGTGCCAGCAGCGTAGTCGCGAACACCGGGGAGCTGTTTTTT. Encoded protein: CASSVVANTGELFF. The full variable domain, its missing parts supplied by reference TRBV9 and TRBJ2-2, is DSGVTQTPKHLITATGQRVTLRCSPRSGDLSVYWYQQSLDQGLQFLIQYYNGEERAKGNILERFSAQQFPDLHSELNLSSLELGDSALYFCASSVVANTGELFFGEGSRLTVL.

This clone was recorded once. The genes are TRBV5-6 and TRBJ2-4; TRBD1 is a possible D gene (6 bases). Per germline, CDR1 SGHDT and CDR2 YYEEEE. V shed 7 bases and J shed 1 base, with 18 bases lying between them. The CDR3 spans 16 residues. CDR3 residues: CASELRGHNAKNIQYF. The DNA for the CDR3 is TGTGCCAGCGAGCTTAGGGGACATAATGCCAAAAACATTCAGTACTTC.

The rearrangement uses TRBV11-2 and TRBJ2-5; D is possibly TRBD2 (5 bases). The germline V and J ends were trimmed by 4 bases and 6 bases, with 24 bases remaining between them. The CDR3 sequence is 17 residues long. Per the germline V gene, CDR1 is SGHAT and CDR2 is FQNNGV. The CDR3 here is CASSSLRPSRRLKTQYF. The CDR3 bases are TGTGCCAGCAGCTCCCTACGACCGTCAAGGAGGTTAAAGACCCAGTACTTC. The whole variable domain, remainder taken from reference TRBV11-2 and TRBJ2-5, is EAGVAQSPRYKIIEKRQSVAFWCNPISGHATLYWYQQILGQGPKLLIQFQNNGVVDDSQLPKDRFSAERLKGVDSTLKIQPAKLEDSAVYLCASSSLRPSRRLKTQYFGPGTRLLVL.

This clone has only one observation. CDR3 bases: TGTGCCAGCAGCCAAGCGGCAGGGAGGGGGGAGCAGTACTTC. Translation: CASSQAAGRGEQYF. The chain links TRBV6-6 to TRBJ2-7, with a tentative D call TRBD2 (7 bases). Trimming took off 6 bases at V and 7 bases at J, with 19 bases between the two ends. The CDR3 runs to 14 residues. Per germline, CDR1 MNHNY and CDR2 SVGAGI (reference sequence).

This rearrangement joins TRBV9 to TRBJ1-5; D call uncertain. The germline V gene has CDR1 SGDLS and CDR2 YYNGEE. Trimming removed 4 bases from V and 4 bases from J, with 12 bases in between. The CDR3 spans 14 residues. The CDR3 coding sequence is TGTGCCAGCAGCCGGGATTCCTCGAATCAGCCCCAGCATTTT. This gives the protein CASSRDSSNQPQHF. Using reference TRBV9 and TRBJ1-5 for the parts outside the CDR3, the full variable domain is DSGVTQTPKHLITATGQRVTLRCSPRSGDLSVYWYQQSLDQGLQFLIQYYNGEERAKGNILERFSAQQFPDLHSELNLSSLELGDSALYFCASSRDSSNQPQHFGDGTRLSIL.

This clone has just a few counts. The chain carries TRBV10-3 and TRBJ1-6; 8 bases fit TRBD1. Trimming took 6 bases from V and 7 from J; bases not matched to a gene: 5. This CDR3 is 14 amino acids long. Germline loops: CDR1 ENHRY, CDR2 SYGVKD. CDR3 protein: CAISGQGGNSPLHF. As DNA, the CDR3 is TGTGCCATCAGCGGACAGGGTGGCAATTCACCCCTCCACTTT.

V and J are TRBV6-5 and TRBJ2-5; D possibly uses TRBD1 or TRBD2 (6 bases each). Germline V gene lookup returns CDR1 MNHEY and CDR2 SVGAGI. Deletions cut 6 bases from V and 1 base from J, with 15 bases between. The length of the CDR3 is 15 residues. The CDR3 DNA follows: TGTGCCAGCAGAAACGACGGGGGCGCCCAAGAGACCCAGTACTTC. Amino acids: CASRNDGGAQETQYF.

This rearrangement joins TRBV11-3 to TRBJ2-2; weak D call: TRBD1 (7 bases). The CDR3 covers 14 residues. Germline CDR1 SGHNT, CDR2 YENEEA. V was shortened by 5 bases and J by 9 bases, with 16 bases between the two germline ends. The CDR3 sequence is CASSQPGGGRELFF. Here the CDR3 DNA reads TGTGCCAGCAGCCAACCCGGAGGGGGCCGGGAGCTGTTTTTT.

This sequence joins TRBV6-1 and TRBJ2-7, with 8 bases identical to TRBD2. The CDR3 length is 15 residues. The junction had 15 bases not matched to a gene; V was cut back by 7 bases and J by 7 bases. Germline values: CDR1 MNHNS, CDR2 SASEGT. The CDR3 bases are TGTGCCAGCACATGGGGCGGGGGGAGGTTCGATGAGCAGTACTTC. Translating it yields CASTWGGGRFDEQYF.

The chain carries TRBV12-2 and TRBJ1-3. TRBV12-2 is reported as a pseudogene. The CDR3 length is 18 residues. The CDR3 DNA is TGTGCAAGTCGCTTAGCCGTCAGTCTAAGTGACTCTGGAAACACCATATATTTT. Translation gives CASRLAVSLSDSGNTIYF.

The chain couples TRBV10-3 to TRBJ1-5; 9 bases agree with TRBD1. The CDR3 spans 14 residues. The germline CDR1 and CDR2 sequences are ENHRY and SYGVKD. V lost 6 bases to trimming and J lost 3 bases; unmatched junction nucleotides: 3. The DNA of the CDR3 is TGTGCCATCAGGGACAGGGGTGACAATCAGCCCCAGCATTTT. Translation: CAIRDRGDNQPQHF.

J is TRBJ2-7 and V is TRBV6-6, with D perhaps assigned TRBD1 or TRBD2 (5 bases each). The CDR3 extends over 14 amino acids. Trimming took off 4 bases at V and 1 base at J, with 11 bases between the two ends. Germline lookup yields CDR1 MNHNY and CDR2 SVGAGI (reference sequence). The CDR3 is CASSSPRGSYEQYF. CDR3 DNA sequence: TGTGCCAGCAGTTCCCCGAGGGGTTCCTACGAGCAGTACTTC.

The J gene is TRBJ2-5, the V gene TRBV7-2, with no clear D. CDR1 is SGHTA and CDR2 is FQGNSA in the germline V gene. Trimming shortened V by 2 bases and J by 4 bases, and 8 bases separated the two germline ends. The CDR3 has 13 amino acids. The CDR3 region has the DNA TGTGCCAGCAGCTTAACCAGGATAGAGACCCAGTACTTC. Protein product: CASSLTRIETQYF.